The sequence of this T cell receptor beta chain was determined in a study of T-cell reconstitution after alpha-beta-depleted transplantation in children. Library preparation (for TCRbeta) was performed with unique molecular identifiers. TCRdb fed the PCR reads into MiXCR, producing one record per CDR3 protein. The sample shows more than 200,000 distinct CDR3 sequences, under 30% of them seen only once. In regard to this clonotype: Its cognate antigen is unknown.

Broader study findings: Two months or so post-transplant, alpha-beta T cells reportedly derived from several hundred expanded graft clones.

This TCR was recovered from a female patient between 2 and 10 years old who had a stem cell transplant for congenital amegakaryocytic thrombocytopenia, so the T cells may come from the graft donor. The sequenced sample was PBMCs, mostly from graft donor cells, obtained 360 days after TCRalphabeta/CD19-depleted stem cell transplant.

The CDR3 is CASSPHEGAYEQYF. The CDR3 bases are TGTGCCAGCTCACCTCATGAGGGGGCCTACGAGCAGTACTTC. The genes are TRBV18 and TRBJ2-7; TRBD1 is a possible D gene (6 bases). The CDR3 is 14 residues long. Germline V gives CDR1 KGHSH, CDR2 LQKENI. Between the trimmed V and J ends, which lost 3 bases and 2 bases, there was a span of 11 bases. The variable domain in full, completed from reference TRBV18 and TRBJ2-7, reads NAGVMQNPRHLVRRRGQEARLRCSPMKGHSHVYWYRQLPEEGLKFMVYLQKENIIDESGMPKERFSAEFPKEGPSILRIQQVVRGDSAAYFCASSPHEGAYEQYFGPGTRLTVT.